This TCR beta chain was documented in a study of cytomegalovirus exposure and HLA in healthy donors. Findings of the study overall: Sequencing likely produced, as an artifact, a cluster of highly shared sequence variants. A later analysis linked a missense variant in DCLRE1C to the trimming of TCR beta V and J genes.

This clone was observed a handful of times. What it recognizes is unknown. CDR3 length: 14 amino acids. Per germline, CDR1 MGHRA and CDR2 YSYEKL. V dropped 4 bases and J dropped 5; count of bases not matched to a gene: 8. The primer mix had 60 Vbeta and 13 Jbeta primers. The protocol was immunoSEQ multiplex PCR, while the TCRdb copy is restricted to in-frame clones and leaves out a portion. Of 100,000 to 150,000 clones in the sample, approximately 17% were seen once. Sequencing input: PBMCs. The clonotype originates from a female donor in good health and CMV-seropositive. The V and J genes are TRBV4-1 and TRBJ2-7; 7 nucleotides match TRBD1. The CDR3 nucleotides read TGCGCCAGCAGCCGCGAAGGGGGCGCTAACGAGCAGTACTTC. As protein: CASSREGGANEQYF.